This passage covers 32 T cell receptor beta chains from one sample sequenced in a study of metastatic and nonmetastatic thyroid tumors. No patient had received any treatment before thyroid surgery. MiXCR reprocessed the PCR reads for TCRdb. The data contain 25,000 to 35,000 clones, 25% to 35% of them seen just once; the ten biggest clones take up 30%. The sample comprised blood. The origin of the receptors is a female donor with papillary thyroid cancer or a benign thyroid nodule (not recorded which). Some clones in this sample may be carry-over from other donors' samples.

The rearrangement uses TRBV6-1 and TRBJ1-2, with D possibly being TRBD1 (5 bases). Germline V CDR1 and CDR2: MNHNS, SASEGT. CDR3 length: 14 residues. Trimming pared 4 bases from V and 2 bases from J, leaving 11 bases between. CDR3 region: CASSGQTVNYGYTF. CDR3 sequence (DNA): TGTGCCAGCAGTGGACAGACAGTAAACTATGGCTACACCTTC.

This clone appeared many times. CDR3: CAISGGNTIYF. The CDR3 DNA sequence: TGTGCCATCAGTGGGGGAAACACCATATATTTT. The chain couples TRBV10-3 to TRBJ1-3; D is unresolved. V lost 4 bases, J lost 4 bases, and 2 bases lay in between. This CDR3 has 11 amino acids. CDR1 is ENHRY and CDR2 is SYGVKD in the germline V gene.

This clone was detected a few times. V and J are TRBV2 and TRBJ1-6, with D unclear. This CDR3 comprises 12 residues. Between the trimmed V and J ends, which lost 5 bases and 14 bases, there was a span of 13 bases. The germline CDR1 and CDR2 sequences are SNHLY and FYNNEI. The CDR3 protein is CASSSLSLTLHF. DNA of the CDR3: TGTGCCAGCAGTTCTTTGAGTTTGACCCTCCACTTT.

This clone appeared a single time. The chain is built from TRBV11-2 and TRBJ1-1; unclear D gene. Germline CDR1 SGHAT, CDR2 FQNNGV. Trimming removed 2 bases from V and 0 bases from J, with 4 bases in between. This CDR3 has 13 residues. The CDR3: CASSLIVNTEAFF. CDR3 bases: TGTGCCAGCAGCTTAATTGTGAACACTGAAGCTTTCTTT.

By its share, this clone is medium-sized. V and J are TRBV27 and TRBJ2-6, with unresolved D. CDR3 size: 15 residues. Trimming took off 1 base at V and 0 bases at J, with 4 bases between the two ends. Germline V CDR1 and CDR2: MNHEY, SMNVEV (reference sequence). CDR3 in DNA: TGTGCCAGCAGTTTATGGGGCTCTGGGGCCAACGTCCTGACTTTC. It encodes CASSLWGSGANVLTF. Drawing the rest from reference TRBV27 and TRBJ2-6, the complete variable domain is EAQVTQNPRYLITVTGKKLTVTCSQNMNHEYMSWYRQDPGLGLRQIYYSMNVEVTDKGDVPEGYKVSRKEKRNFPLILESPSPNQTSLYFCASSLWGSGANVLTFGAGSRLTVL.

This clone has at least ten counts. The chain has TRBV20-1 and TRBJ1-5, with D hard to call. The CDR3 is 14 amino acids. V lost 3 bases to trimming and J lost 0 bases, with 9 bases between them. Germline V CDR1 and CDR2: DFQATT, SNEGSKA (reference sequence). The CDR3 is CSASHSDSNQPQHF. The DNA for the CDR3 is TGCAGTGCTAGCCACTCAGATAGCAATCAGCCCCAGCATTTT.

V usage is TRBV7-6 and J usage is TRBJ2-5, with unresolved D. The CDR3 has 15 residues. CDR1 is SGHVS, CDR2 FNYEAQ, per germline. V was pared by 0 bases and J by 1 base, with 9 bases between. The CDR3 bases are TGTGCCAGCAGCTTAGCGCCCCACAGCCAAGAGACCCAGTACTTC. This codes for CASSLAPHSQETQYF.

Points on this clone: Other DNA variants within this sample encode the same CDR3. The V and J genes are TRBV5-6 and TRBJ1-6; D is ambiguous. Trimming shortened V by 4 bases and J by 7 bases, and 15 bases separated the two germline ends. The CDR3 runs 15 residues. The germline gives CDR1 SGHDT, CDR2 YYEEEE. CDR3 DNA: TGTGCCAGCAGCACCGAGCTTGGGTGGAATTCACCCCTCCACTTT. Amino acids: CASSTELGWNSPLHF.

This clone was observed a handful of times. One end of the junction does not line up with germline, which may come from a read error. CDR3 sequence: CASSEAGQGAIYGYTF. CDR3 coding DNA: TGTGCCAGTAGTGAGGCCGGACAGGGGGCAATCTATGGCTACACCTTC. The V and J genes are TRBV6-1 and TRBJ1-2, with 11 bases matching TRBD1. Germline CDR1 reads MNHNS; CDR2 reads SASEGT. This CDR3 region has 16 residues.

The chain carries TRBV28 and TRBJ2-7, with D uncertain. V shed 6 bases and J shed 3 bases, with 12 bases lying between them. This CDR3 is 13 amino acids long. Germline-derived CDR1 and CDR2 are MDHEN and SYDVKM. CDR3 sequence (DNA): TGTGCCAGCAGAACCGGGCCACTCTACGAGCAGTACTTC. Residues: CASRTGPLYEQYF.

The rearrangement uses TRBV30 and TRBJ2-7; D is uncertain. The CDR3 extends over 12 amino acids. V was pared by 0 bases and J by 3 bases, with 6 bases between. The germline CDR1 and CDR2 sequences are GTSNPN and SVGIG (reference sequence). Here the CDR3 reads CAWSVVHYEQYF. CDR3 nucleotide sequence: TGTGCCTGGAGTGTAGTGCACTACGAGCAGTACTTC.

This clone was seen only once. The CDR3 protein is CASSLGTFSGNTIYF. CDR3 in DNA: TGTGCCAGCAGCTTAGGGACATTCTCTGGAAACACCATATATTTT. This sequence joins TRBV7-9 and TRBJ1-3; a weak D match, TRBD1 (5 bases). V was clipped by 1 base and J by 0 bases, with 7 bases between them. The CDR3 contains 15 residues. Germline V gives CDR1 SEHNR, CDR2 FQNEAQ (reference sequence).

Within the sample, this clone is medium-sized. V usage is TRBV5-1 and J usage is TRBJ2-6, with D possibly called TRBD1 or TRBD2 (6 bases each). The CDR3 totals 15 residues. In germline, CDR1 is SGHRS, CDR2 YFSETQ. Trimming pared 2 bases from V and 4 bases from J, leaving 10 bases between. In DNA, the CDR3 is TGCGCCAGCAGCTTAGGGGGGCGCGGGGCCAACGTCCTGACTTTC. This sequence encodes CASSLGGRGANVLTF.

The chain couples TRBV6-1 to TRBJ1-5; TRBD1 is a possible D gene (6 bases). The CDR3 extends over 14 amino acids. Trimming took off 3 bases at V and 3 bases at J, with 9 bases between the two ends. Germline V CDR1 and CDR2: MNHNS, SASEGT. The CDR3 loop reads CASSESGDNQPQHF. The CDR3 region has the DNA TGTGCCAGCAGTGAGTCAGGGGACAATCAGCCCCAGCATTTT.

There are a few counts of this clone. V is TRBV5-1 and J is TRBJ1-3, with 9 positions matching TRBD1. The CDR3 is 15 amino acids. With 2 bases clipped from V and 3 bases from J, the junction kept 3 bases outside the gene matches. Per the germline V gene, CDR1 is SGHRS and CDR2 is YFSETQ. DNA for the CDR3: TGCGCCAGCAGCTTACAGGGGGCAGTTGGAAACACCATATATTTT. Its translation: CASSLQGAVGNTIYF.

This clone came up a few times. This chain uses TRBV28 with TRBJ1-3; TRBD1 matches at 7 bases. The CDR3 sequence is 15 residues long. Germline trimming cut 2 bases from V and 1 base from J; bases unmatched to any gene: 2. Germline assignment: CDR1 MDHEN and CDR2 SYDVKM. The CDR3 DNA reads as TGTGCCAGCAGTTTAGGCAGGGGGTCTGGAAACACCATATATTTT. Amino acid sequence: CASSLGRGSGNTIYF.

The CDR3 DNA sequence: TGTGCCAGCAGCCTTACAGGGATGGATGGCTACACCTTC. Its protein is CASSLTGMDGYTF. V gene TRBV7-3 combines with J gene TRBJ1-2, with D possibly being TRBD1 (6 bases). Trimming took off 5 bases at V and 6 bases at J, with 13 bases between the two ends. Germline V gives CDR1 SGHTA, CDR2 FQGTGA. The length of the CDR3 is 13 residues.

At least ten counts were recorded for this clone. This chain connects TRBV10-3 to TRBJ1-1; 9 positions match TRBD1. The CDR3 consists of 15 residues. The trim removed 5 bases at V and 0 bases at J, leaving 4 bases unmatched. In germline, CDR1 is ENHRY, CDR2 SYGVKD. This CDR3 reads CAISPGQGLNTEAFF. CDR3 DNA: TGTGCCATCAGTCCCGGACAGGGGTTGAACACTGAAGCTTTCTTT.

The chain has TRBV30 and TRBJ1-2; no clear D. Trimming pared 2 bases from V and 7 bases from J, leaving 8 bases between. Germline lookup yields CDR1 GTSNPN and CDR2 SVGIG (reference sequence). The CDR3 has 11 amino acids. In DNA form, the CDR3 reads TGTGCCTGGAGTCGGACTGGTGGCTACACCTTC. Amino acid sequence: CAWSRTGGYTF.

Within the sample, this clone is medium-sized (0.01 to 0.1%). V and J are TRBV6-2 or TRBV6-3 and TRBJ1-5; D is possibly TRBD1 (6 bases). Germline V lookup: CDR1 MNHEY, CDR2 SVGEGT. The CDR3 sequence is 13 residues long. The germline V and J ends were trimmed by 2 bases and 11 bases, with 13 bases remaining between them. The CDR3 reads CASSYTGKGAQHF. CDR3 coding DNA: TGTGCCAGCAGTTACACAGGGAAGGGGGCCCAGCATTTT.

This clone turned up a few times. This chain joins TRBV19 and TRBJ2-7; 8 bases map to TRBD2. The CDR3 extends over 14 amino acids. The ends lost 4 bases at V and 2 bases at J; junction bases unmatched: 4. Per germline, CDR1 LNHDA and CDR2 SQIVND (reference sequence). This CDR3 is CASSTQAGAYEQYF. CDR3 in DNA: TGTGCCAGTAGTACCCAAGCGGGAGCCTACGAGCAGTACTTC.

In its sample, this clone ranks as medium-sized. The chain carries TRBV6-5 and TRBJ2-2; D not resolved. Trimming stripped 0 bases from V and 0 bases from J, with 5 bases between. Germline CDR1 and CDR2: MNHEY and SVGAGI. CDR3 size: 15 residues. The CDR3 nucleotides are TGTGCCAGCAGTTACTCTGGCACGAACACCGGGGAGCTGTTTTTT. This encodes CASSYSGTNTGELFF.

This clone turned up a few times. J is TRBJ2-1 and V is TRBV19, with D perhaps assigned TRBD1 or TRBD2 (6 bases each). Germline assignment: CDR1 LNHDA and CDR2 SQIVND (reference sequence). V lost 1 base and J 9 bases, leaving 13 bases between the germline ends. The CDR3 is 14 residues long. The CDR3 DNA reads as TGTGCCAGTAGTATAGGTGGGGGGCGAGGTGAGCAGTTCTTC. Encoded protein: CASSIGGGRGEQFF.

This clone is medium-sized in the sample. V gene TRBV27 combines with J gene TRBJ2-1; TRBD2 agrees at 11 bases. The junction had 5 bases not matched to a gene; V was cut back by 5 bases and J by 5 bases. The germline CDR1 and CDR2 sequences are MNHEY and SMNVEV (reference sequence). The CDR3 consists of 15 residues. The CDR3 here is CASSRPGLADNEQFF. The CDR3 DNA sequence: TGTGCCAGCAGTAGACCGGGACTAGCGGACAATGAGCAGTTCTTC.

This clone was detected only a few times. The chain employs TRBV24-1 and TRBJ1-1, with TRBD1 as a possible D gene (5 bases). The germline V gene has CDR1 KGHDR and CDR2 SFDVKD. The CDR3 is 13 residues long. Trimming pared 9 bases from V and 4 bases from J, leaving 14 bases between. CDR3 DNA: TGTGCCACCGCAAGGGCGCAGGGCACTGAAGCTTTCTTT. Translated: CATARAQGTEAFF.

The V gene is TRBV7-9, the J gene TRBJ2-5; D is possibly TRBD1 or TRBD2 (6 bases each). This CDR3 comprises 16 residues. Trimming shortened V by 1 base and J by 2 bases, and 14 bases separated the two germline ends. The V gene's germline CDR1 is SEHNR and CDR2 FQNEAQ (reference sequence). In nucleotides, the CDR3 is TGTGCCAGCAGCTTAGGGGGGGCGGTCGGACAAGAGACCCAGTACTTC. Protein sequence: CASSLGGAVGQETQYF.

The J gene is TRBJ2-7, the V gene TRBV11-2; 7 nucleotides align to TRBD1. J was trimmed by 2 bases and V by 5 bases; bases with no gene match: 6. This CDR3 contains 14 residues. Germline lookup yields CDR1 SGHAT and CDR2 FQNNGV. CDR3 residues: CASSLRQGTYEQYF. The CDR3 DNA reads TGTGCCAGCAGCCTAAGACAGGGAACCTACGAGCAGTACTTC.

This clone came up many times. This chain joins TRBV2 and TRBJ2-3; TRBD2 matches at 11 bases. The CDR3 totals 15 residues. In germline, CDR1 is SNHLY, CDR2 FYNNEI. Unmatched junction bases numbered 2, after V lost 3 bases and J lost 3 bases. CDR3 nucleotides: TGTGCCAGCAGTGATAGCGGGGGGGCTACAGATACGCAGTATTTT. It translates to CASSDSGGATDTQYF.

This clone showed up just a few times. The chain couples TRBV28 to TRBJ1-5; perhaps TRBD1 as D (5 bases). Germline assignment: CDR1 MDHEN and CDR2 SYDVKM. Trimming took 6 bases from V and 4 from J, leaving 16 bases between them. This CDR3 is built from 15 residues. The CDR3 DNA is TGTGCCAGCAGCTACTATGGGGGTGGAAATCAGCCCCAGCATTTT. Translating gives CASSYYGGGNQPQHF.

The table lists this clone with a few counts. The CDR3 is CASSFRTGSSYEQYF. The CDR3 DNA follows: TGCGCCAGCAGCTTTAGGACAGGGAGCTCTTACGAGCAGTACTTC. The chain joins TRBV5-1 to TRBJ2-7; 8 bases line up with TRBD1. There are 15 residues in the CDR3. With V trimmed by 2 bases and J by 4 bases, 8 bases remained unmatched. CDR1 is SGHRS and CDR2 is YFSETQ in the germline V gene.

The rearrangement joins TRBV6-1 to TRBJ2-2; D might be TRBD1 (8 bases). The CDR3 is 17 residues long. Germline loops: CDR1 MNHNS, CDR2 SASEGT. Trimming removed 6 bases from V and 3 bases from J, with 20 bases in between. This CDR3 is CASSRRGGQEYTGELFF. The CDR3 DNA reads TGTGCCAGCAGCAGAAGGGGGGGACAGGAGTACACCGGGGAGCTGTTTTTT.

The chain recombines TRBV12-3 or TRBV12-4 with TRBJ2-2, with D possibly TRBD1 on 6 matching bases. This CDR3 comprises 16 residues. V was trimmed by 4 bases and J by 7 bases, leaving 19 bases between them. The DNA of the CDR3 is TGTGCCAGCAGTTCCTATGTACAGGGAAGGAGCGGGGAGCTGTTTTTT. Its translation is CASSSYVQGRSGELFF.